The 18 T cell receptor beta chains reported below all come from one sample, sequenced in a study of CD8+ T cells in alopecia areata. It was cDNA, reverse transcribed from extracted RNA, that served as the sequencing template. The method was immunoSEQ multiplex PCR; TCRdb's version includes in-frame clones alone and lacks a portion of them. The sample lists some 190,000 clones; 45% to 60% were seen once. Treatment given: oral pan-JAK inhibitor, 5-10 mg twice daily. Sequences were derived from CD8+ T cells sorted from blood, sampled at approximately week 51, from a patient treated with tofacitinib. The receptors were gathered from a human donor with alopecia areata.

This chain's CDR3 is CACNRQDDTEAFF. The CDR3 region has the DNA TGTGCCTGCAACAGACAGGATGACACTGAAGCTTTCTTT. This chain uses TRBV30 with TRBJ1-1, with D possibly TRBD1 on 6 matching bases. V lost 6 bases and J lost 3, with 14 bases in between. CDR3 length equals 13 residues. Germline CDR1 GTSNPN, CDR2 SVGIG (reference sequence).

This chain links TRBV7-9 with TRBJ1-2; maybe TRBD1 (5 bases). The V end lost 4 bases, the J end lost 5 bases, and 14 bases lay between the germline ends. CDR1 is SEHNR, CDR2 FQNEAQ, per germline (reference sequence). The CDR3 contains 14 residues. Written as DNA, the CDR3 is TGTGCCAGCAGCTCGGGGGGTTATTGGTATGGCTACACCTTC. Its translation is CASSSGGYWYGYTF.

This chain joins TRBV5-4 and TRBJ2-5; D may be TRBD1 or TRBD2 (5 bases each). CDR3 length equals 18 residues. V was shortened by 3 bases and J by 0 bases, with 21 bases between the two germline ends. Germline V gene sequence: CDR1 SGHNT, CDR2 YYREEE (reference sequence). The CDR3 protein is CASSSTGSGPTNQETQYF. CDR3 DNA: TGTGCCAGCAGCTCAACCGGATCGGGACCCACCAACCAAGAGACCCAGTACTTC. The whole variable domain, remainder taken from reference TRBV5-4 and TRBJ2-5, is ETGVTQSPTHLIKTRGQQVTLRCSSQSGHNTVSWYQQALGQGPQFIFQYYREEENGRGNFPPRFSGLQFPNYSSELNVNALELDDSALYLCASSSTGSGPTNQETQYFGPGTRLLVL.

V is TRBV9 and J is TRBJ1-1; no reliable D call. CDR1 and CDR2 (germline): SGDLS, YYNGEE. V dropped 4 bases and J dropped 8 bases, with 15 bases sitting between them. The CDR3 covers 13 residues. Here the CDR3 DNA reads TGTGCCAGCAGCTCCATCCGGACCGGGGAAGCTTTCTTT. It translates to CASSSIRTGEAFF. The entire variable domain, with the rest obtained from reference TRBV9 and TRBJ1-1, is as follows: DSGVTQTPKHLITATGQRVTLRCSPRSGDLSVYWYQQSLDQGLQFLIQYYNGEERAKGNILERFSAQQFPDLHSELNLSSLELGDSALYFCASSSIRTGEAFFGQGTRLTVV.

The chain has TRBV4-3 and TRBJ2-5; no firm D call. The CDR3 spans 14 residues. Per the germline V gene, CDR1 is LGHNA and CDR2 is YSLEER. V was clipped by 0 bases and J by 2 bases, with 7 bases between them. The DNA of the CDR3 is TGCGCCAGCAGCCAAGATGGCAGGCAAGAGACCCAGTACTTC. Translation gives CASSQDGRQETQYF.

This clone showed up just a few times. The rearrangement links TRBV9 to TRBJ2-5; 8 nucleotides match TRBD1. The germline V gene encodes CDR1 SGDLS and CDR2 YYNGEE. Trimming cost V 2 bases and J 1 base; bases outside gene matches: 10. CDR3 length equals 17 residues. For the CDR3, the DNA is TGTGCCAGCAGCGTCCGGGCCAGGGGGCGCTTCCAAGAGACCCAGTACTTC. It is translated as CASSVRARGRFQETQYF.

This clone turned up a few times. The rearrangement joins TRBV7-9 to TRBJ2-3, with a tentative D call TRBD2 (5 bases). Trimming left V 3 bases short and J 3 bases short, with 13 bases between. This CDR3 is built from 15 residues. Looked up from germline, CDR1 is SEHNR and CDR2 is FQNEAQ (reference sequence). CDR3 sequence: CASSLDAGLTDTQYF. The CDR3 bases are TGTGCCAGCAGCTTGGATGCGGGCCTTACAGATACGCAGTATTTT.

This chain uses TRBV7-9 with TRBJ2-1, with 10 bases fitting TRBD2. The CDR3 covers 15 residues. The germline CDR1 and CDR2 sequences are SEHNR and FQNEAQ (reference sequence). With 5 bases clipped from V and 4 bases from J, the junction kept 5 bases outside the gene matches. Here the CDR3 reads CASSQTSGEYNEQFF. CDR3 nucleotides: TGTGCCAGCAGCCAAACTAGCGGGGAGTACAATGAGCAGTTCTTC.

The chain carries TRBV4-2 and TRBJ1-1, with D unresolved. Germline CDR1 and CDR2: LGHNA and YNFKEQ. The CDR3 sequence is 12 residues long. V was clipped by 4 bases and J by 1 base, with 4 bases between them. The CDR3 here is CASSLGNTEAFF. CDR3 DNA sequence: TGTGCCAGCAGCCTAGGGAACACTGAAGCTTTCTTT.

The rearrangement uses TRBV30 and TRBJ1-5, with D maybe TRBD1 (6 bases). Per germline, CDR1 GTSNPN and CDR2 SVGIG (reference sequence). CDR3 size: 13 residues. V lost 0 bases and J lost 5, with 8 bases in between. CDR3 coding DNA: TGTGCCTGGAGTGTACAGGGACATCAGCCCCAGCATTTT. This sequence encodes CAWSVQGHQPQHF.

This chain joins TRBV7-2 and TRBJ2-5; D is uncertain. In germline, CDR1 is SGHTA, CDR2 FQGNSA. The CDR3 contains 13 residues. V was cut by 3 bases and J by 5 bases, with 10 bases left in between. The CDR3 is CASSLGRVETQYF. CDR3 coding DNA: TGTGCCAGCAGCTTGGGAAGGGTGGAGACCCAGTACTTC.

The chain links TRBV30 to TRBJ1-5; weak D call: TRBD1 (5 bases). Germline CDR1 GTSNPN, CDR2 SVGIG (reference sequence). This CDR3 region has 14 residues. The V gene lost 3 bases and the J gene lost 4 bases, with 13 bases spanning the gap. The CDR3: CAWREGEGNQPQHF. DNA of the CDR3: TGTGCCTGGAGGGAAGGGGAGGGGAATCAGCCCCAGCATTTT.

The chain joins TRBV11-2 to TRBJ2-1; 7 bases are a match to TRBD2. The germline V gene has CDR1 SGHAT and CDR2 FQNNGV. The length of the CDR3 is 13 residues. The trim removed 2 bases at V and 8 bases at J, leaving 3 bases unmatched. DNA of the CDR3: TGTGCCAGCAGCTTAAGACTAGCCGATGAGCAGTTCTTC. Translated: CASSLRLADEQFF.

The J gene is TRBJ1-2, the V gene TRBV19, with a weak D call TRBD1 (6 bases). The ends were cut back, 4 bases at V and 9 bases at J, with 12 bases in the middle. The germline V gene has CDR1 LNHDA and CDR2 SQIVND (reference sequence). The CDR3 sequence is 12 residues long. The CDR3 is CASSTGQVRYTF. The CDR3 nucleotides are TGTGCCAGTAGTACGGGACAAGTTCGCTACACCTTC.

V is TRBV30 and J is TRBJ1-1; D not certain. CDR3 length: 11 amino acids. Germline V lookup: CDR1 GTSNPN, CDR2 SVGIG (reference sequence). V lost 4 bases and J lost 4, with 7 bases in between. CDR3 DNA sequence: TGTGCCTGGATCTCAGTCACTGAAGCTTTCTTT. It encodes CAWISVTEAFF. Variable domain in full (rest from reference TRBV30 and TRBJ1-1): SQTIHQWPATLVQPVGSPLSLECTVEGTSNPNLYWYRQAAGRGLQLLFYSVGIGQISSEVPQNLSASRPQDRQFILSSKKLLLSDSGFYLCAWISVTEAFFGQGTRLTVV.

This clone showed up just a few times. This CDR3 reads CASSPLGADNEQFF. The CDR3 DNA follows: TGTGCCAGCAGCCCTCTCGGGGCCGACAATGAGCAGTTCTTC. This chain joins TRBV4-2 and TRBJ2-1; either TRBD1 or TRBD2 may supply D (5 bases each). From germline, CDR1 is LGHNA and CDR2 YNFKEQ. The ends were cut back, 4 bases at V and 5 bases at J, with 12 bases in the middle. The CDR3 is 14 residues long.

V is TRBV6-6 and J is TRBJ2-5; no definite D call. Germline V lookup: CDR1 MNHNY, CDR2 SVGAGI (reference sequence). The V and J ends lost 0 bases and 0 bases respectively, with 2 bases between them. The CDR3 runs 13 residues. This CDR3 reads CASSYSYQETQYF. The CDR3 DNA reads as TGTGCCAGCAGTTACTCGTACCAAGAGACCCAGTACTTC.

Of note for this clone: Mismatch with germline at one junction end may stem from a read error. This chain uses TRBV7-7 with TRBJ2-2, with 7 bases lining up with TRBD1. The CDR3 extends over 14 amino acids. CDR1 and CDR2 (germline): SSHAT, FNYEAQ (reference sequence). In DNA, the CDR3 is TGTGCTAGCAGCTACAGGGGGAACACCGGGGAGCTGTTTTTT. Translating it yields CASSYRGNTGELFF. The full variable domain, with the rest looked up from reference TRBV7-7 and TRBJ2-2, is GAGVSQSPRYKVTKRGQDVTLRCDPISSHATLYWYQQALGQGPEFLTYFNYEAQPDKSGLPSDRFSAERPEGSISTLTIQRTEQRDSAMYRCASSYRGNTGELFFGEGSRLTVL.